What follows is one T cell receptor (beta chain) and its context. What it binds is not known. Healthy donors had no documented immune events, such as infections, while sampled. V was shortened by 0 bases and J by 0 bases, with 8 bases between the two germline ends. The CDR3 is made up of 15 amino acids. CDR1 is LGHNA, CDR2 YNFKEQ, per germline. The data derive from a study of identifying expanded T cells in peripheral blood. Study outcomes and limitations: Over two and four weeks, about 15 and 19 clones changed, versus around 1.2 between replicates. Across healthy donors, higher total template counts meant significantly greater approximately two-week count variance.

Libraries were prepared by immunoSEQ multiplex PCR; TCRdb keeps only in-frame clonotypes and omits some of them. This table holds some 96,000 clones, 75% to 90% found once. This sequence was found in a person between 18 and 70 years old in good health. The chain uses TRBV4-2 and TRBJ1-1; D is unresolved. Material for sequencing was blood. The CDR3 region is CASSQDIQLNTEAFF. The CDR3 region has the DNA TGTGCCAGCAGCCAAGATATCCAGTTGAACACTGAAGCTTTCTTT.